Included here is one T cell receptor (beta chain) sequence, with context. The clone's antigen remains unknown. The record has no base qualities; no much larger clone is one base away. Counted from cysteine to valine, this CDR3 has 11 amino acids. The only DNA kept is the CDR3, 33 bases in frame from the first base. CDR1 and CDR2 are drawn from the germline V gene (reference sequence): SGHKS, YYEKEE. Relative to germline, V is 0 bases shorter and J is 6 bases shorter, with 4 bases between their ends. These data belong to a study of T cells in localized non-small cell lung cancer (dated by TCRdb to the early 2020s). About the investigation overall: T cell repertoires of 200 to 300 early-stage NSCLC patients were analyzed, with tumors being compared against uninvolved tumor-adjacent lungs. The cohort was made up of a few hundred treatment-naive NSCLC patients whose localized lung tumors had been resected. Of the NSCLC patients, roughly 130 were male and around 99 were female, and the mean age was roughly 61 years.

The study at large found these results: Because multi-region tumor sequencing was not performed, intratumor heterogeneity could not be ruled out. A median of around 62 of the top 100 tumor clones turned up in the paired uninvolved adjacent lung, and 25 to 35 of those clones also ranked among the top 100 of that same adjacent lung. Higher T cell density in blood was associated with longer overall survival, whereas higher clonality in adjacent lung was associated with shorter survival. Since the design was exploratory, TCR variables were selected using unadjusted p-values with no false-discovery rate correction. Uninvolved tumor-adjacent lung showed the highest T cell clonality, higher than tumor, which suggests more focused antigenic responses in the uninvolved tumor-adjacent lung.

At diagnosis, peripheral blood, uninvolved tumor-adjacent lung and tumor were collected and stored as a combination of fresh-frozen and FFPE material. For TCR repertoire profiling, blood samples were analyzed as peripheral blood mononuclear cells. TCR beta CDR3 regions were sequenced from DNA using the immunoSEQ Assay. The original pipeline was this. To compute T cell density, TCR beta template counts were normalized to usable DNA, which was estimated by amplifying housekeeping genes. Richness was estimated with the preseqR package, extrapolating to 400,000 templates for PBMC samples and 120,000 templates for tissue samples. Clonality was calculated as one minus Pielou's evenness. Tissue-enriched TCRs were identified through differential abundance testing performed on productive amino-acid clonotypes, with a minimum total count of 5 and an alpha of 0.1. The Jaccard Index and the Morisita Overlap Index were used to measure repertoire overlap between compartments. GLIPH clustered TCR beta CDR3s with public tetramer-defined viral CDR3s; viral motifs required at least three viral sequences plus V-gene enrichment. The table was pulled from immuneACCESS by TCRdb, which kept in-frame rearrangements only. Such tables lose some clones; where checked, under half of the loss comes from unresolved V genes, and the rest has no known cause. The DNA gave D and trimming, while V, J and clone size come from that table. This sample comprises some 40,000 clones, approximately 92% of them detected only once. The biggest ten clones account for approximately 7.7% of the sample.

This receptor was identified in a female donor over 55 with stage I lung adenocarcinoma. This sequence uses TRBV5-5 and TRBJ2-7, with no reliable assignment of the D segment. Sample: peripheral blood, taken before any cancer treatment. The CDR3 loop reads CASSLDGEQYV. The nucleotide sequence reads TGTGCCAGCAGCTTGGATGGCGAGCAGTACGTC.